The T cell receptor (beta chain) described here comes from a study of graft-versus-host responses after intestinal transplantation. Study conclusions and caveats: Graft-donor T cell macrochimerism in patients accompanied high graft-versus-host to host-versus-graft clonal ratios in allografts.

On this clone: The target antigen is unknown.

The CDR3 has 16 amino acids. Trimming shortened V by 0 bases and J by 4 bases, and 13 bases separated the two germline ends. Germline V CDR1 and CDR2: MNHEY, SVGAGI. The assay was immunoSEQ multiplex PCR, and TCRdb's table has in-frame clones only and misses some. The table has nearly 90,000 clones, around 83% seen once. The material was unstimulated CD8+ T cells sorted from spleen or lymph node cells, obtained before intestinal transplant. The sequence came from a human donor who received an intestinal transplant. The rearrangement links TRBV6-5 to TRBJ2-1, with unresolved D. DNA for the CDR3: TGTGCCAGCAGTTACTCTTACCAGCTATCATACAATGAGCAGTTCTTC. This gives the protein CASSYSYQLSYNEQFF.